The subject of this entry is one T cell receptor (beta chain). Its matching antigen is unknown. This entry comes from a study of cytomegalovirus exposure and HLA in healthy donors. Whole-study findings and limits: The HLA-A and HLA-B alleles of most subjects were reportedly predicted accurately from TCR beta sequences. Rarity characterized most TCR sequences, yet some public TCRs appeared in many donors. Relative to equally common others, HLA-associated TCR beta chains showed greater clonal expansion in a later analysis.

The PCR used 60 Vbeta and 13 Jbeta primers. Sequencing was performed with immunoSEQ multiplex PCR; in TCRdb, only in-frame clones are kept and a portion is missing. The sample includes about 210,000 clones, roughly 80% of them seen just once. The CDR3 has 14 residues. The V and J ends lost 5 bases and 0 bases respectively, with 10 bases between them. Germline V gene data show CDR1 as KGHSH and CDR2 as LQKENI. This TCR was recovered from a man between 40 and 49 years old in good health and CMV-seropositive. The sample comprised PBMCs. The chain links TRBV18 to TRBJ1-1, with a weak D call TRBD1 (6 bases). The CDR3 sequence: CASSSGQMNTEAFF. Here the CDR3 DNA reads TGTGCCAGCTCAAGCGGACAGATGAACACTGAAGCTTTCTTT.